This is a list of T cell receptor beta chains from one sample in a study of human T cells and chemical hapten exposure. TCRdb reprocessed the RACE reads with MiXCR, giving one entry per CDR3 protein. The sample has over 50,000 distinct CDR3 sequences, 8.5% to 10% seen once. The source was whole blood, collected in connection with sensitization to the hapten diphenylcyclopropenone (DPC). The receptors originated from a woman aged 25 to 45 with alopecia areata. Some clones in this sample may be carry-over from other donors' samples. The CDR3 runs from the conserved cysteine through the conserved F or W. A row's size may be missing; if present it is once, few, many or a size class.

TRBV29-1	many	CSARQGGTDTQYF
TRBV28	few	CASSMTVSYGYTF
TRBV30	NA	CASRLAGRPLQETQYF
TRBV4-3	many	CASSQDDGGEKLFF
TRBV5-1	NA	CASSLALAGPVYEQYF
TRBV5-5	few	CASRVIGGSDQPQHF
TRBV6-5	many	CASSLKMGAEAFF
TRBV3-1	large	CASIQGRTNTGELFF
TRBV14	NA	CASSPQLGSSGNTIYF
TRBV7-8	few	CASSHEGYEQYF
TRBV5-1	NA	CASSGGTPGLEKLFF
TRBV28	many	CASRSGTGGTDTQYF
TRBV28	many	CASGISRVPYEQYF
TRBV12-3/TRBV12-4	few	CASSLGLQGGLNTEAFF
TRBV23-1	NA	CASSLGEQGLEQYF
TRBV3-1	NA	CASSQGVRETQYF
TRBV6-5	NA	CASSSWTGPSNSPLHF
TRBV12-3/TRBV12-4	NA	CASSLVTGTGELFF
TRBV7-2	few	CASSTRTPSYEQYF
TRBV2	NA	CASRFDREGIQYF
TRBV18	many	CASSLRQVGMNTEAFF
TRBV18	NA	CASSPGDQPQHF
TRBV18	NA	CASSPQGSSYNSPLHF
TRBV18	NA	CASSPRLAEGEQYF
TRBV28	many	CASKRGDAYEQYF
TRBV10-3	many	CAISETGTVEQYF
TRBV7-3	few	CASSRRVWDSGANVLTF
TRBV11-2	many	CASSPADGYSYEQYF
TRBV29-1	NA	CSVSVGGGDNNEQFF
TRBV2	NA	CASSEGLATNKF
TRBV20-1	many	CSARRLQLAGGQDTQYF
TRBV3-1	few	CACRHTTGQEGYTF
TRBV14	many	CASNVLGGLNTEAFF
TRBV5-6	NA	CASSLWGVGEAQYF
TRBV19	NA	CASSAQTGRNSPLHF
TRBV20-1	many	CSASVSGANVLTF
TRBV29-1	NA	CSVARERDTQYF
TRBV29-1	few	CSVQEGARETQYF